This T cell receptor (beta chain) was retrieved from a study of regulatory T cells (dated by TCRdb to the late 2010s). Background on the whole study: T-cell receptor beta repertoires of sorted regulatory, conventional CD4+ and CD8+ T cells were compared between CD3G-deficient patients and healthy controls.

Broader findings and caveats from the paper: Restricted unique TRB V-J pairs and skewed V and J gene usage were observed in patient repertoires, most markedly in regulatory T cells. Hydrophobic residues at CDR3 positions 6 and 7 were enriched in conventional CD4+ T cells from CD3G-deficient patients, suggesting more self-reactive specificities.

In the multiplex PCR, 52 forward TRBV primers and 13 reverse TRBJ primers were used, and assay-based and computational corrections were applied for amplification bias. Rearranged TRB loci were amplified from genomic DNA by multiplex PCR within the immunoSEQ assay. An Illumina HiSeq platform was used to sequence the TRB amplicons. The source study handled its data this way. Raw sequences were error-filtered and aligned to reference gene sequences by custom algorithms, then analyzed with the immunoSEQ online tools. The frequencies of productive and nonproductive TRB rearrangements were evaluated among unique sequences as well as among total sequences. Assessment of potential self-reactivity relied on the hydrophobicity of positions 6 and 7 in the TRB CDR3, along with their amino acid composition. Prism software was used to run t tests, Mann-Whitney tests or two-way ANOVA for comparisons between groups. TCRdb's version of the immuneACCESS table is confined to in-frame rearrangements and falls short of the full clone set. An unresolved V gene accounts for under half of the shortfall where checked; the remainder is of unknown origin. D and trimming come from the DNA, and the V and J calls and clone size come from that table. For this sample there are around 29,000 clones; about 90% appear just once. The top ten clones comprise about 1.6% of the sample.

As regards this clone: The target of this receptor is not known. No much larger clonotype is one base removed from it; base qualities were not supplied.

Every CD3G-deficient patient showed evidence of autoimmunity, and the autoimmunity was more severe in two of the patients. At the time of testing, the patients were between 2 and 39 years old, and their CD4+ and CD8+ T cells had reduced naive proportions and increased memory proportions. CD4+ cells were FACS-sorted into CD25-high CD127-low regulatory T cells and CD25-low CD127-high conventional CD4+ T cells. Several individuals with CD3G deficiency were included in the patient group. An international network of physicians across the United States, Europe and Asia provided the patient samples and clinical data. Ficoll density separation was used to isolate peripheral blood mononuclear cells. The CDR3 starts with the cysteine, ends with the phenylalanine, and has 13 residues. Left in the record is the CDR3 DNA by itself, 39 bases read in frame from the first base. The germline V gene encodes CDR1 MDHEN and CDR2 SYDVKM. Deletion took 3 bases off V and 4 bases off J, with a span of 9 bases between the germline ends.

Rearrangement joined TRBV28 to TRBJ1-1; the best D guess is TRBD1, with 5 bases matching. Material for sequencing was conventional CD4+ T cells sorted from blood. The source is a person aged 18 to 35 with CD3G deficiency. The DNA is as follows: TGTGCCAGCAGTTTGAGGCAGGGCACTGAAGCTTTCTTT. The encoded protein is CASSLRQGTEAFF. The CDR3 plus the reference TRBV28 and TRBJ1-1 genes for the other parts give the full variable domain: DVKVTQSSRYLVKRTGEKVFLECVQDMDHENMFWYRQDPGLGLRLIYFSYDVKMKEKGDIPEGYSVSREKKERFSLILESASTNQTSMYLCASSLRQGTEAFFGQGTRLTVV.